The entry below describes one TCR beta chain. This specimen comes from a study of blood T cell repertoires in COVID-19. On the study more broadly: Sites across the United States, Italy and Spain contributed samples from acute and convalescent COVID-19. PBMCs, B-cell-depleted T cells, or T cells were the source of the cDNA or gDNA that made up the material.

Original processing methods: Reference gene primers were amplified, and this amplification served to estimate nucleated cell counts. Only in-frame clones appear in the TCRdb table, and some are missing; sequencing was by immunoSEQ multiplex PCR. That table gives V, J and clone size, and the DNA gave D and trimming. Among 200,000 to 250,000 clones, 80% were seen once, and the ten largest hold 9.5% to 15%. CDR3 length: 14 amino acids. Germline V lookup: CDR1 SNHLY, CDR2 FYNNEI. V lost 7 bases to trimming and J lost 6 bases; unmatched junction nucleotides: 11. The V call is TRBV2, the J call TRBJ2-7, with 8 nucleotides matching TRBD2. The material sequenced was peripheral blood. The TCR was taken from a human donor in a cohort sampled during active COVID-19. The CDR3 nucleotides read TGTGCCAGCAATCCGGGACTAGGTTCATCCGAGCAGTACTTC. It encodes CASNPGLGSSEQYF.